Given below is one TCR beta chain in context. Its antigen remains undetermined. Base qualities are not at hand, and no much larger clone is one base apart. The data were taken from a study of OX40 agonist ivuxolimab in advanced cancers. Describing the broader study: Ivuxolimab was a fully human IgG2 agonistic monoclonal antibody targeting the costimulatory receptor OX40 (CD134). In the dose-escalation cohort, approximately 83% of patients were male, and the mean age was around 60 years with a range of roughly 23 to 79. The monotherapy dose-escalation portion (N of about 50 patients) of the phase I ivuxolimab trial is reported in the paper. Three dose-escalation patients achieved partial responses, one with hepatocellular carcinoma and two with cutaneous melanoma. Intravenous ivuxolimab was administered to patients every 2 weeks at six dose levels: 0.01, 0.1, 0.3, 1.5, 3 and 10 mg/kg. Of the approximately 54 dose-escalation patients, hepatocellular carcinoma was present in approximately 20, melanoma in approximately 15, renal cell carcinoma in 9 and head and neck cancer in 9. The point of sequencing TCRbeta in the periphery was to test whether ivuxolimab changed TCR sequence diversity and drove clonal T-cell expansion. Prior anti-PD-1, anti-PD-L1 or anti-CTLA-4 therapy was permitted, and 40% of dose-escalation patients had received checkpoint inhibitors.

Findings and caveats that apply to the study as a whole: At doses of 0.1 to 3.0 mg/kg, clonal expansion of both CD4+ and CD8+ blood T cells was observed from baseline to week 6. After ivuxolimab, expanded clones were on average more numerous among CD8+ T cells than among CD4+ T cells. Partial responders in the 0.1-3.0 mg/kg groups had among the lowest normalized peripheral clonal expansion, especially among CD8+ T cells. Low levels of normalized T-cell clonal expansion were also seen in some patients who did not respond. The antigen specificity of the peripheral T cells that underwent clonal expansion was not determined.

Patients with autoimmune disease history or receiving systemic immunosuppression were excluded from the trial. Peripheral blood for TCR sequencing was collected from all dose cohorts at baseline, on cycle 4 day 1, and on cycle 7 day 1. The samples were drawn from a first-in-human, open-label, multicenter phase I dose-escalation trial of ivuxolimab. Adults with locally advanced or metastatic melanoma, renal cell carcinoma, hepatocellular carcinoma or head and neck squamous cell carcinoma were enrolled in the trial. CD4+ and CD8+ T cells were sorted separately from peripheral blood before TCR sequencing. A distance of 11 bases separates the germline ends of V and J, which lose 5 bases and 1 base respectively. As encoded in the germline V gene, CDR1 is MRHNA while CDR2 is SNTAGT. The CDR3 runs 14 amino acids, cysteine and phenylalanine included. The CDR3 DNA has 42 bases and is translated from base 1.

Genomic DNA was isolated from the sorted cells so that the TCRbeta CDR3 region could be sequenced. The immunoSEQ Assay was used to sequence the TCRbeta CDR3 regions. The source is immuneACCESS, and TCRdb retained only in-frame sequences with V and J called. Part of the clones is not carried over; for the studies checked, unresolved V genes explain less than half of this, and the remainder is unexplained. The sample table lists about 76,000 clones, 85% to 90% of them with a count of one. The ten largest make up 13% of the sample. The chain links TRBV6-4 with TRBJ1-1, and the D gene may be TRBD1, 6 bases matching. This sample comprised CD4+ or CD8+ T cells sorted from blood, obtained in a trial of the OX40 agonist ivuxolimab. This TCR was recovered from an adult with an advanced solid tumor such as melanoma, head and neck, liver or kidney cancer. Here the CDR3 is given as CASSPSGANTEAFF. Read as DNA, the sequence is TGTGCCAGCAGTCCCTCAGGGGCGAACACTGAAGCTTTCTTT.